Detailed here is one T cell receptor (beta chain). The CDR3 is 12 amino acids. V lost 4 bases and J lost 0, with 5 bases in between. Per the germline V gene, CDR1 is SGHRS and CDR2 is YFSETQ. This entry belongs to a study of technical replicates of blood from a handful of donors. Sequencing was performed with immunoSEQ multiplex PCR; in TCRdb, only in-frame clones are kept and a portion is missing. The repertoire holds 45,000 to 65,000 clones, with about 95% as singletons. The chain uses TRBV5-1 and TRBJ2-7, with TRBD2 as a possible D gene (5 bases). Sequenced sample: T cells isolated from PBMCs. This clonotype was obtained from a human donor in good health. The DNA of the CDR3 is TGCGCCAGCAGCCGGGGCTCCTACGAGCAGTACTTC. Amino acid sequence: CASSRGSYEQYF.